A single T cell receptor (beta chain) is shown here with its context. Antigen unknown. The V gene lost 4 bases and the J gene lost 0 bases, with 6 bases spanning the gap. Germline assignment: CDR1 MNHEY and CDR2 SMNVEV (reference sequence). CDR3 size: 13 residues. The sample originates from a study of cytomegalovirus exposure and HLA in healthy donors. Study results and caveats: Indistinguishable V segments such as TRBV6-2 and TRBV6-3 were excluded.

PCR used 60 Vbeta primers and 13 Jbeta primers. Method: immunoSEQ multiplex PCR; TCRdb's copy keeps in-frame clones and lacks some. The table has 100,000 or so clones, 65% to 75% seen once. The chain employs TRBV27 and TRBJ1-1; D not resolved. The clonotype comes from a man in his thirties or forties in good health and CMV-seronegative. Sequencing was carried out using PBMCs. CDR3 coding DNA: TGTGCCAGCAGTTCAATCATGAACACTGAAGCTTTCTTT. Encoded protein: CASSSIMNTEAFF.